This entry lists 5 T cell receptor beta chains sequenced from one sample in a study of T cell responses to AZD1222 COVID-19 vaccine. Produced via immunoSEQ multiplex PCR; TCRdb's table is partial and in-frame only. The repertoire has fewer than 200,000 clones, about 90% of them found once; the top ten carry roughly 6%. Here the sequenced sample was peripheral blood, taken on day 0 of AZD1222 vaccination. Receptors were obtained from an adult in good health.

This clone showed up just a few times. The CDR3, as DNA: TGTGCCAGCAGTTCCAACTACGAGCAGTACTTC. Its protein product is CASSSNYEQYF. The V gene is TRBV28, the J gene TRBJ2-7; D ambiguous. Trimming shortened V by 4 bases and J by 3 bases, and 4 bases separated the two germline ends. CDR1 is MDHEN and CDR2 is SYDVKM in the germline V gene. This CDR3 has 11 amino acids.

The CDR3 loop reads CASTPSGPAYEQYF. CDR3 sequence (DNA): TGTGCCAGCACCCCTTCGGGACCCGCCTACGAGCAGTACTTC. The rearrangement joins TRBV28 to TRBJ2-7; TRBD1 or TRBD2 may be the D gene (5 bases each). The CDR3 has 14 amino acids. V gave up 7 bases and J gave up 2 bases, with 15 bases separating them. Germline V gene data show CDR1 as MDHEN and CDR2 as SYDVKM. The complete variable domain, with remaining parts taken from reference TRBV28 and TRBJ2-7, reads DVKVTQSSRYLVKRTGEKVFLECVQDMDHENMFWYRQDPGLGLRLIYFSYDVKMKEKGDIPEGYSVSREKKERFSLILESASTNQTSMYLCASTPSGPAYEQYFGPGTRLTVT.

This chain connects TRBV4-1 to TRBJ1-2; D is possibly TRBD1 (6 bases). This CDR3 is 15 amino acids long. Germline lookup yields CDR1 MGHRA and CDR2 YSYEKL. The V and J ends lost 0 bases and 7 bases respectively, with 15 bases between them. CDR3 in DNA: TGCGCCAGCAGCCAAGAAGCAGGACAGCCACGTGGCTACACCTTC. This sequence encodes CASSQEAGQPRGYTF.

In this sample, this clone turned up once. The chain combines TRBV18 with TRBJ2-3; D possibly corresponds to TRBD2 (6 bases). The germline V and J ends were trimmed by 3 bases and 2 bases, with 12 bases remaining between them. CDR1 KGHSH and CDR2 LQKENI come from the germline V gene. This CDR3 has 15 residues. In nucleotides, the CDR3 is TGTGCCAGCTCACCCAAGACGGGACTCACAGATACGCAGTATTTT. As protein: CASSPKTGLTDTQYF.

The gene calls are TRBV25-1 and TRBJ1-2, with a possible D match to TRBD1 (6 bases). Germline V gene sequence: CDR1 MGHDK, CDR2 SYGVNS. Trimming shortened V by 6 bases and J by 5 bases, and 16 bases separated the two germline ends. This CDR3 has 14 residues. The CDR3 DNA follows: TGTGCCAGCAGCGGTCTCGGGGGCTCATATGGCTACACCTTC. As protein: CASSGLGGSYGYTF.